The entry below gives a single T cell receptor beta chain sequence along with its context. Germline CDR1 reads MNHEY; CDR2 reads SVGAGI. V was clipped by 6 bases and J by 0 bases; unmatched bases: 5. The CDR3 loop spans 15 amino acids. This entry is derived from a study of cytomegalovirus exposure and HLA in healthy donors. Looking at the study overall: Membership in the Caucasian-associated ancestry cluster was found for 81% of nearly 400 genotyped donors.

Vbeta (60) and Jbeta (13) primers were used in the PCR. The method was immunoSEQ multiplex PCR; TCRdb's version includes in-frame clones alone and lacks a portion of them. The table includes 50,000 to 60,000 clones, 73% detected once. The chain carries TRBV6-5 and TRBJ2-7; TRBD2 aligns across 10 bases. This clonotype originated in a young man in good health and CMV-seronegative. Sequencing used PBMCs. The CDR3 sequence: CASRPLAGASYEQYF. DNA of the CDR3: TGTGCCAGCAGACCCCTAGCGGGAGCCTCCTACGAGCAGTACTTC.